This T cell receptor (beta chain) originates from a study of Ad26.COV2.S vaccination and SARS-CoV-2 variants. Overall study findings and caveats: Similar non-spike TCR breadth was observed in recipients of vaccine and of placebo.

Treatment in this sample: some 19 received Ad26.COV2.S at low or high dose, single or two shots; about 5 received placebo; per-sample allocation not given. Following the first vaccine or placebo injection, samples were taken on day 63. Here immunoSEQ multiplex PCR was the method, and the copy in TCRdb shows in-frame clones only, minus some. Of 300,000 to 400,000 clones in the sample, around 87% were seen once. The CDR3 totals 10 residues. V was cut by 6 bases and J by 4 bases, with 6 bases left in between. Germline V gives CDR1 DFQATT, CDR2 SNEGSKA (reference sequence). A word on this clone: Its target is unknown.

The gene calls are TRBV20-1 and TRBJ1-2; the D is unclear. The receptor was isolated from a person aged 18-60 years who received the Ad26.COV2.S COVID-19 vaccine or a placebo. Sequencing was performed on peripheral blood, taken in a trial of Ad26.COV2.S vaccine versus placebo. DNA of the CDR3: TGCAGTGCCCCCCTCTATGGCTACACCTTC. Translation gives CSAPLYGYTF.